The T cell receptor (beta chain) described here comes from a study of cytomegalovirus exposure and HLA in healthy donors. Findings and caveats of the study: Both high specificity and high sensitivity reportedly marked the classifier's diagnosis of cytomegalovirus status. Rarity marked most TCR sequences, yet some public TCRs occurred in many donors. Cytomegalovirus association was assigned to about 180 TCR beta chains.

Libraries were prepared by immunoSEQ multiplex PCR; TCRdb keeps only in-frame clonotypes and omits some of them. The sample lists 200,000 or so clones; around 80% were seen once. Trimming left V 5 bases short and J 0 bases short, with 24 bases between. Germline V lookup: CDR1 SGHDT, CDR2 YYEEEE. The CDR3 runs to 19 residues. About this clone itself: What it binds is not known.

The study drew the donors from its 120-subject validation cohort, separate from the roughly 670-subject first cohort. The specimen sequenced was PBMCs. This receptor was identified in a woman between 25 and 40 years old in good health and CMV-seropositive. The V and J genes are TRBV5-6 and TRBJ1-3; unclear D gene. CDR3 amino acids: CASRSREIRWTYSGNTIYF. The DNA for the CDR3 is TGTGCCAGCAGATCGAGGGAAATCAGGTGGACCTACTCTGGAAACACCATATATTTT.